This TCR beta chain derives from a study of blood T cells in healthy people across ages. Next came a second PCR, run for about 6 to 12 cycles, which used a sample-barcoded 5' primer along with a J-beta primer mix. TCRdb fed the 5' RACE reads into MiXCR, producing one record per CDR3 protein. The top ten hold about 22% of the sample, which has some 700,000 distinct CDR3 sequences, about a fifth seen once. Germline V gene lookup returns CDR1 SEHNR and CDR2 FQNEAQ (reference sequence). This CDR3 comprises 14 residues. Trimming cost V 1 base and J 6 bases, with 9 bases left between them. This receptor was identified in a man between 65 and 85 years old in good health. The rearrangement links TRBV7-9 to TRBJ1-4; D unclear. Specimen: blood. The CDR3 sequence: CASSLGTAHEKLFF. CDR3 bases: TGTGCCAGCAGCTTAGGAACAGCTCATGAAAAACTGTTTTTT.